Shown below are 28 T cell receptor beta chains from a single sample sequenced in a study of blood T cell repertoires in COVID-19. Sequenced by immunoSEQ multiplex PCR; TCRdb stores in-frame clones only, minus some. The data show about 180,000 clones, 81% seen once. Sample: peripheral blood. The receptors here all came from a woman aged 80 or older with COVID-19, enrolled during active disease.

The V and J genes are TRBV7-2 and TRBJ1-1; TRBD1 agrees at 7 bases. CDR1 and CDR2 (germline): SGHTA, FQGNSA. The V and J ends lost 2 bases and 11 bases, in that order; junction bases with no gene match: 14. The CDR3 is made up of 15 amino acids. The CDR3 is CASSLLGMRGLVAFF. The DNA of the CDR3 is TGTGCCAGCAGCTTATTGGGAATGAGGGGGCTAGTGGCTTTCTTT.

This chain links TRBV9 with TRBJ1-5; D is perhaps TRBD1 (6 bases). The CDR3 is made up of 14 amino acids. Trimming removed 4 bases from V and 2 bases from J, with 10 bases in between. CDR1 is SGDLS, CDR2 YYNGEE, per germline. CDR3 sequence: CASSTEGGNQPQHF. CDR3 nucleotide sequence: TGTGCCAGCAGCACCGAGGGGGGCAATCAGCCCCAGCATTTT.

This chain joins TRBV19 and TRBJ1-1, with TRBD1 matching over 9 bases. This CDR3 region has 15 residues. The V gene end was trimmed by 4 bases and the J gene end by 5 bases; junction bases not matched to a gene: 8. CDR1 LNHDA and CDR2 SQIVND come from the germline V gene (reference sequence). CDR3 bases: TGTGCCAGTAGTACCCCGGGACAGGGTGGAACTGAAGCTTTCTTT. Residues: CASSTPGQGGTEAFF.

The rearrangement links TRBV7-2 to TRBJ1-1; D remains unclear. The length of the CDR3 is 13 residues. CDR1 and CDR2 from the germline V gene are SGHTA and FQGNSA. V was clipped by 3 bases and J by 3 bases, with 8 bases between them. CDR3 loop: CASSFSMDTEAFF. Written as DNA, the CDR3 is TGTGCCAGCAGCTTTTCTATGGACACTGAAGCTTTCTTT.

The J gene is TRBJ1-2, the V gene TRBV2; 10 positions match TRBD1. This CDR3 contains 13 residues. Germline CDR1 reads SNHLY; CDR2 reads FYNNEI. Trimming at V came to 6 bases and at J to 4 bases, leaving 2 bases not matched to a gene. CDR3 nucleotide sequence: TGTGCCAGCAGGACAGGGGGCCCCTATGGCTACACCTTC. This encodes CASRTGGPYGYTF.

The chain couples TRBV6-5 to TRBJ2-3, with 11 bases lining up with TRBD1. J was trimmed by 7 bases and V by 4 bases; bases with no gene match: 10. The V gene's germline CDR1 is MNHEY and CDR2 SVGAGI. The CDR3 is 16 amino acids. The CDR3 here is CASSSSRTGGKNTQYF. Written as DNA, the CDR3 is TGTGCCAGCAGTTCATCCCGGACAGGGGGCAAAAATACGCAGTATTTT.

Only one count was recorded for this clone. The rearrangement links TRBV4-2 to TRBJ2-1, with D maybe TRBD2 (7 bases). The CDR3 is 16 amino acids. CDR1 is LGHNA, CDR2 YNFKEQ, per germline. V was shortened by 3 bases and J by 1 base, with 13 bases between the two germline ends. CDR3 amino acids: CASSQGGGHSYNEQFF. CDR3 DNA: TGTGCCAGCAGCCAGGGCGGGGGCCATTCCTACAATGAGCAGTTCTTC.

The chain carries TRBV3-1 (or the pseudogene TRBV3-2) and TRBJ2-7; the match to TRBD2 covers 9 bases. CDR1 is LGHDT, CDR2 YNNKEL, per germline (reference sequence). The CDR3 contains 16 residues. V dropped 2 bases and J dropped 7; count of bases not matched to a gene: 12. The CDR3 is CASSQSTSGSPGEQYF. The CDR3 coding sequence is TGTGCCAGCAGCCAATCTACTAGCGGGTCCCCAGGAGAGCAGTACTTC.

The CDR3 DNA follows: TGTGCCAGCAGTTACTCGACTCTTTCGGGAACTGAAGCTTTCTTT. The encoded protein is CASSYSTLSGTEAFF. The genes are TRBV6-5 and TRBJ1-1; no definite D call. Germline assignment: CDR1 MNHEY and CDR2 SVGAGI. The V end lost 0 bases, the J end lost 5 bases, and 13 bases lay between the germline ends. The CDR3 is 15 amino acids.

The J gene is TRBJ2-3, the V gene TRBV6-1; maybe TRBD2 (6 bases). The CDR3 runs to 14 residues. The germline V gene encodes CDR1 MNHNS and CDR2 SASEGT. The ends were cut back, 5 bases at V and 2 bases at J, with 11 bases in the middle. CDR3 loop: CASSSGLNTDTQYF. Written as DNA, the CDR3 is TGTGCCAGCAGTTCGGGACTGAACACAGATACGCAGTATTTT.

The J gene is TRBJ2-7, the V gene TRBV11-2; D is undetermined. The CDR3 is made up of 13 amino acids. Looked up from germline, CDR1 is SGHAT and CDR2 is FQNNGV. Trimming removed 1 base at V and 4 bases at J, with 8 bases between. CDR3 protein: CASSLGSRYEQYF. For the CDR3, the DNA is TGTGCCAGCAGCTTAGGCTCCCGGTACGAGCAGTACTTC.

V usage is TRBV7-7 and J usage is TRBJ2-1; 13 bases agree with TRBD2. The length of the CDR3 is 15 residues. CDR1 SSHAT and CDR2 FNYEAQ come from the germline V gene (reference sequence). V lost 5 bases, J lost 10 bases, and 8 bases stayed unmatched. This CDR3 reads CASSESGLAGREQFF. The CDR3 DNA sequence: TGTGCCAGCAGCGAATCGGGACTAGCGGGGCGAGAGCAGTTCTTC.

The chain employs TRBV19 and TRBJ1-4, with D possibly TRBD1 on 5 matching bases. Germline V gives CDR1 LNHDA, CDR2 SQIVND (reference sequence). CDR3 length: 13 amino acids. Trimming took off 9 bases at V and 3 bases at J, with 11 bases between the two ends. The CDR3 protein is CASRDRANEKLFF. CDR3 nucleotides: TGTGCCAGCAGGGATCGGGCTAATGAAAAACTGTTTTTT.

V usage is TRBV11-2 and J usage is TRBJ2-7; the match to TRBD1 covers 10 bases. This CDR3 comprises 13 residues. J was trimmed by 7 bases and V by 1 base; bases with no gene match: 1. The germline gives CDR1 SGHAT, CDR2 FQNNGV. CDR3 protein: CASSLGTGGEQYF. DNA of the CDR3: TGTGCCAGCAGCTTAGGGACAGGGGGAGAGCAGTACTTC.

This chain uses TRBV7-6 with TRBJ2-2; TRBD2 matches at 10 bases. CDR1 is SGHVS, CDR2 FNYEAQ, per germline. The CDR3 spans 17 residues. J gave up 2 bases and V 2 bases, and 5 bases lay outside the gene matches. CDR3 loop: CASSLKAGGSNTGELFF. The CDR3, as DNA: TGTGCCAGCAGCTTAAAAGCGGGGGGGAGTAACACCGGGGAGCTGTTTTTT.

The chain uses TRBV19 and TRBJ2-5, with TRBD2 matching 14 bases. V shed 0 bases, J shed 4 bases, and the junction held 10 bases outside the gene matches. The germline gives CDR1 LNHDA, CDR2 SQIVND (reference sequence). This CDR3 has 19 residues. The CDR3 loop is CASSIDSPGTSGGGETQYF. DNA for the CDR3: TGTGCCAGTAGTATAGATTCCCCCGGGACTAGCGGGGGTGGAGAGACCCAGTACTTC.

The V gene is TRBV5-1, the J gene TRBJ1-2; D gene unclear. Germline CDR1 and CDR2: SGHRS and YFSETQ. This CDR3 contains 15 residues. The V gene lost 0 bases and the J gene lost 3 bases, with 12 bases spanning the gap. The CDR3 region has the DNA TGCGCCAGCAGCTTGGTGCGGGTCGGGGACTATGGCTACACCTTC. This gives the protein CASSLVRVGDYGYTF.

The chain combines TRBV7-6 with TRBJ1-3; TRBD1 agrees at 7 bases. With V trimmed by 3 bases and J by 2 bases, 10 bases remained unmatched. The CDR3 runs 17 residues. Germline V gives CDR1 SGHVS, CDR2 FNYEAQ. The chain's CDR3 is CASSFRDRDRAGNTIYF. In nucleotides, the CDR3 is TGTGCCAGCAGCTTTAGGGACCGAGACAGGGCTGGAAACACCATATATTTT.

V usage is TRBV9 and J usage is TRBJ2-7; 8 bases map to TRBD2. The germline CDR1 and CDR2 sequences are SGDLS and YYNGEE. This CDR3 is 15 amino acids long. The junction had 8 bases not matched to a gene; V was cut back by 3 bases and J by 3 bases. CDR3 amino acids: CASSGYSGKGYEQYF. The CDR3 DNA sequence: TGTGCCAGCAGCGGATATAGCGGGAAGGGCTACGAGCAGTACTTC.

The V and J genes are TRBV19 and TRBJ2-1; D gene unclear. V lost 2 bases and J lost 4, with 15 bases in between. Looked up from germline, CDR1 is LNHDA and CDR2 is SQIVND (reference sequence). This CDR3 comprises 16 residues. In DNA, the CDR3 is TGTGCCAGTAGTATAAACTACCGCTCACCTTACAATGAGCAGTTCTTC. Its translation: CASSINYRSPYNEQFF.

The chain has TRBV28 and TRBJ2-7; 7 nucleotides align to TRBD2. Trimming cost V 3 bases and J 2 bases; bases outside gene matches: 4. The CDR3 totals 14 residues. The germline V gene has CDR1 MDHEN and CDR2 SYDVKM. CDR3 region: CASSFGLAAYEQYF. The CDR3 nucleotides read TGTGCCAGCAGTTTTGGGCTAGCGGCCTACGAGCAGTACTTC.

This sequence joins TRBV2 and TRBJ1-1, with D unclear. CDR1 and CDR2 from the germline V gene are SNHLY and FYNNEI. CDR3 size: 12 residues. V shed 8 bases and J shed 7 bases, with 14 bases lying between them. CDR3 DNA sequence: TGTGCCAGCGGTCGACTTCATGATGAAGCTTTCTTT. It codes for CASGRLHDEAFF.

This clone was recorded a few times. The CDR3 nucleotides are TGTGCCAGCAGTTTGTGGGGGCCAAGGATAATAGATACGCAGTATTTT. Encoded protein: CASSLWGPRIIDTQYF. The rearrangement links TRBV27 to TRBJ2-3, with D tentatively TRBD1 (6 bases). Trimming took 3 bases from V and 5 from J, leaving 18 bases between them. Germline CDR1 MNHEY, CDR2 SMNVEV (reference sequence). The CDR3 contains 16 residues.

The chain is built from TRBV5-1 and TRBJ2-1, with D possibly matching TRBD1 (5 bases). The V gene's germline CDR1 is SGHRS and CDR2 YFSETQ. The length of the CDR3 is 15 residues. V was clipped by 0 bases and J by 8 bases, with 15 bases between them. CDR3 sequence: CASSLADSWGDEQFF. The CDR3 DNA follows: TGCGCCAGCAGCTTGGCCGACAGTTGGGGCGATGAGCAGTTCTTC.

The chain joins TRBV15 to TRBJ2-7; 11 bases match TRBD1. After removal of 1 base from V and 7 bases from J, the junction contained 12 bases not matched to a gene. The CDR3 runs to 17 residues. CDR1 LNHNV and CDR2 YYDKDF come from the germline V gene (reference sequence). CDR3 region: CATSRGPPGQGAIEQYF. In nucleotides, the CDR3 is TGTGCCACCAGCAGAGGGCCACCTGGACAGGGGGCCATAGAGCAGTACTTC.

The genes are TRBV11-2 and TRBJ2-2; D is possibly TRBD2 (6 bases). The germline V gene encodes CDR1 SGHAT and CDR2 FQNNGV. Trimming removed 4 bases from V and 4 bases from J, with 7 bases in between. This CDR3 spans 13 amino acids. CDR3 amino acids: CASSYSGTGELFF. The CDR3 DNA reads TGTGCCAGCAGCTATAGCGGCACCGGGGAGCTGTTTTTT.

This clone was picked up a small number of times. V gene TRBV2 combines with J gene TRBJ2-2, with TRBD1 identical over 9 bases. The CDR3 has 15 residues. CDR1 and CDR2 (germline): SNHLY, FYNNEI. After removal of 6 bases from V and 6 bases from J, the junction contained 8 bases not matched to a gene. The CDR3: CASRSGTGSAGELFF. CDR3 DNA: TGTGCCAGCAGGTCCGGGACAGGGTCGGCCGGGGAGCTGTTTTTT.

The chain employs TRBV2 and TRBJ1-1, with D hard to call. CDR1 SNHLY and CDR2 FYNNEI come from the germline V gene. This CDR3 spans 15 amino acids. V dropped 3 bases and J dropped 5 bases, with 16 bases sitting between them. The CDR3 nucleotides are TGTGCCAGCAGTGAGGCGAGGGTCTTCGGGACTGAAGCTTTCTTT. Residues: CASSEARVFGTEAFF.